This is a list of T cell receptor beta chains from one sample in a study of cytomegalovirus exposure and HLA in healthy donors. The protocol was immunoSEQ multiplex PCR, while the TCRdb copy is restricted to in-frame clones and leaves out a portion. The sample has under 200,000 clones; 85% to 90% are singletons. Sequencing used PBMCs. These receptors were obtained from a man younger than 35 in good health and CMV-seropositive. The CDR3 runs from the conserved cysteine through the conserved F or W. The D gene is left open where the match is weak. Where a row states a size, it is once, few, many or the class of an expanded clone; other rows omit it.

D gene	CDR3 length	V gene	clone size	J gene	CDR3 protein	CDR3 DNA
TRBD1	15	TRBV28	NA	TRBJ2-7	CASSLAGTVIYEQYF	TGTGCCAGCAGTTTAGCCGGGACAGTAATCTACGAGCAGTACTTC
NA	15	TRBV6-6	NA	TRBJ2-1	CASRVGRNSYNEQFF	TGTGCCAGCCGAGTGGGCCGGAACTCCTACAATGAGCAGTTCTTC
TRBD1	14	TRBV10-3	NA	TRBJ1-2	CAISVRQGERGYTF	TGTGCCATCAGTGTTCGACAGGGAGAGCGTGGCTACACCTTC
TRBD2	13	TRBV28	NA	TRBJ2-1	CASSLSGRNEQFF	TGTGCCAGCAGTTTAAGCGGGAGAAATGAGCAGTTCTTC
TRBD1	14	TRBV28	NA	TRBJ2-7	CASSSGTASYEQYF	TGTGCCAGCAGTTCCGGGACAGCTAGCTACGAGCAGTACTTC
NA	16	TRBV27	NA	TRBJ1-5	CASSLRGGTGNQPQHF	TGTGCCAGCAGTTTAAGGGGGGGGACGGGCAATCAGCCCCAGCATTTT
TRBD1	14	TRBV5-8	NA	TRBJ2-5	CASSYGTGEETQYF	TGTGCCAGCAGCTACGGGACAGGGGAAGAGACCCAGTACTTC
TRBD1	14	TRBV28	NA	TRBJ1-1	CASSLTGLNTEAFF	TGTGCCAGCAGTTTGACAGGGCTCAACACTGAAGCTTTCTTT
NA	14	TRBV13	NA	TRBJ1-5	CASSLGDSNQPQHF	TGTGCCAGCAGCTTAGGAGACAGTAATCAGCCCCAGCATTTT
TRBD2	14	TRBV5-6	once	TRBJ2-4	CASSLPGLRYIQYF	TGTGCCAGCAGCTTGCCGGGACTAAGGTACATTCAGTACTTC
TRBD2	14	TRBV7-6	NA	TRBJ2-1	CASSLAGGPYEQFF	TGTGCCAGCAGCTTAGCGGGAGGGCCCTATGAGCAGTTCTTC
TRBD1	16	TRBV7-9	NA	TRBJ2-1	CASSRNRTGVYNEQFF	TGTGCCAGCAGCCGGAACCGGACAGGAGTCTACAATGAGCAGTTCTTC
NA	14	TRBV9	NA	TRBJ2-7	CASSVDYVSQEQYF	TGTGCCAGCAGCGTAGATTACGTATCGCAGGAGCAGTACTTC
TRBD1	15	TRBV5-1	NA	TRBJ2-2	CASSLGQGNTGELFF	TGCGCCAGCAGCTTGGGACAGGGGAACACCGGGGAGCTGTTTTTT
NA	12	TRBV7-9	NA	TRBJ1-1	CASSSGGTEAFF	TGTGCCAGCAGCTCGGGAGGCACTGAAGCTTTCTTT
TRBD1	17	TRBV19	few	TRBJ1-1	CASRTLDRSKVATEAFF	TGTGCCAGTAGGACCTTGGACAGGTCAAAGGTAGCCACTGAAGCTTTCTTT
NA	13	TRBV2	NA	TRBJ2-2	CASKDIDSGELFF	TGTGCCAGCAAGGACATAGACTCCGGGGAGCTGTTTTTT
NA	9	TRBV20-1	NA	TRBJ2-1	CSASREQFF	TGCAGTGCTAGCCGGGAGCAGTTCTTC
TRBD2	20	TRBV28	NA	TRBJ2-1	CASSFLLAGYFNSSYNEQFF	TGTGCCAGCAGCTTCCTTCTAGCGGGATATTTTAATAGCTCCTACAATGAGCAGTTCTTC
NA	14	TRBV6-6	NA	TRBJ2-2	CASMTGTYTGELFF	TGTGCCAGTATGACCGGGACATACACCGGGGAGCTGTTTTTT
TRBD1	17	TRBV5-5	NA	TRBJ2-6	CASSLRTGGDGANVLTF	TGTGCCAGCAGCTTGCGTACAGGGGGCGATGGGGCCAACGTCCTGACTTTC
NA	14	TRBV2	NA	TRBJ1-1	CASSPDIMNTEAFF	TGTGCCAGCAGTCCGGACATAATGAACACTGAAGCTTTCTTT
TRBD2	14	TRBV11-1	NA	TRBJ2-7	CASSFGAGGNEQYF	TGTGCCAGCAGCTTTGGCGCGGGAGGTAACGAGCAGTACTTC
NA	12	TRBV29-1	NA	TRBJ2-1	CSVDGTPNEQFF	TGCAGCGTTGACGGGACACCGAATGAGCAGTTCTTC
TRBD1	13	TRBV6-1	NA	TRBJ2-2	CATRQGYTGELFF	TGTGCCACCAGACAGGGTTACACCGGGGAGCTGTTTTTT
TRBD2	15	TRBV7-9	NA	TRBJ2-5	CASSVSTSGKETQYF	TGTGCCAGCAGCGTCTCGACTAGCGGGAAAGAGACCCAGTACTTC
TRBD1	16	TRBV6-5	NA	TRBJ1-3	CASSSTQGAYGNTIYF	TGTGCCAGCAGTTCAACCCAGGGGGCATATGGAAACACCATATATTTT
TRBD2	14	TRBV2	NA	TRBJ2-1	CASRALAGGNEQFF	TGTGCCAGCAGAGCCTTAGCGGGAGGAAATGAGCAGTTCTTC
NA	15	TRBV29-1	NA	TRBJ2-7	CSVEVGTASSYEQYF	TGCAGCGTTGAAGTCGGAACAGCCAGCTCCTACGAGCAGTACTTC
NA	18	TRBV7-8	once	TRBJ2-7	CASSLGPRQFLALYEQYF	TGTGCCAGCAGCTTAGGCCCTCGGCAGTTCCTAGCCCTCTACGAGCAGTACTTC
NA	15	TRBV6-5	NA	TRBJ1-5	CASSYSSGANQPQHF	TGTGCCAGCAGTTACTCGTCTGGGGCCAATCAGCCCCAGCATTTT
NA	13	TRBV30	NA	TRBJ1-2	CAWSVLDGGGYTF	TGTGCCTGGAGTGTACTGGACGGGGGTGGCTACACCTTC
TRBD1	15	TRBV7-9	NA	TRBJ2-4	CASSRTGTGGDIQYF	TGTGCCAGCAGCCGAACCGGGACAGGGGGCGACATTCAGTACTTC
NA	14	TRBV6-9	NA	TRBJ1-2	CASSLLVEGYGYTF	TGTGCCAGCAGCCTCTTGGTCGAGGGCTATGGCTACACCTTC
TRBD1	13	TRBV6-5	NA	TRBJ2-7	CASGQGGSYEQYF	TGTGCCAGCGGACAGGGGGGCTCCTACGAGCAGTACTTC
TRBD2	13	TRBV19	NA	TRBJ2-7	CASSLAGGYEQYF	TGTGCCAGTAGCCTAGCGGGAGGGTACGAGCAGTACTTC
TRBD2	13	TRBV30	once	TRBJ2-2	CAWGGRGTGELFF	TGTGCCTGGGGGGGGAGGGGAACCGGGGAGCTGTTTTTT
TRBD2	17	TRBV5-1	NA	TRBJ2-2	CASSLATSGSIYGELFF	TGCGCCAGCAGCTTGGCCACTAGCGGGAGTATATACGGGGAGCTGTTTTTT
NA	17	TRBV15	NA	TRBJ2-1	CATSRDPRLSSYNEQFF	TGTGCCACCAGCAGAGATCCGCGATTAAGCTCCTACAATGAGCAGTTCTTC
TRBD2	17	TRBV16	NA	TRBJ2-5	CASSQTYLAGEEETQYF	TGTGCCAGCAGCCAAACTTATTTAGCGGGAGAGGAAGAGACCCAGTACTTC
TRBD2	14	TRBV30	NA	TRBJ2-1	CAWSVSSGHNEQFF	TGTGCCTGGAGTGTGTCTAGCGGCCACAATGAGCAGTTCTTC
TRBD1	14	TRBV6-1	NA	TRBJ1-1	CASSTGAMGTEAFF	TGTGCCAGCAGTACAGGGGCAATGGGAACTGAAGCTTTCTTT
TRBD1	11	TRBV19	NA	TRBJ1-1	CASTTGGEAFF	TGTGCCAGTACAACAGGGGGCGAGGCTTTCTTT
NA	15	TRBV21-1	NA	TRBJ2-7	CASSLPGQGAYEQYF	TGTGCCAGCAGTCTACCGGGACAGGGCGCCTACGAGCAGTACTTC
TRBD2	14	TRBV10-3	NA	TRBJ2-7	CAISDGGGIYEQYF	TGTGCCATCAGTGATGGGGGGGGAATCTACGAGCAGTACTTC
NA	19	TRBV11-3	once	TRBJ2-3	CASSSRLSSLGWVTDTQYF	TGTGCCAGCAGCTCCCGGTTGTCTAGCCTGGGATGGGTTACAGATACGCAGTATTTT
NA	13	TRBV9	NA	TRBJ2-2	CASSDNRDGELFF	TGTGCCAGCAGCGACAACAGGGACGGGGAGCTGTTTTTT
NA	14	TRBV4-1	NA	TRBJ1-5	CASSQSSLFLPQHF	TGCGCCAGCAGCCAATCGTCCCTATTCTTGCCCCAGCATTTT
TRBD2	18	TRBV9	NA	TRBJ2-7	CASSVARLWLAGVYEQYF	TGTGCCAGCAGCGTAGCTCGTTTATGGCTAGCGGGAGTTTACGAGCAGTACTTC